These T cell receptor beta chains were read from a single sample in a study of cytomegalovirus exposure and HLA in healthy donors. Profiling relied on immunoSEQ multiplex PCR, and the TCRdb table lists in-frame clones only, not all of them. The sample lists about 160,000 clones, 60% to 85% occurring once. The sample taken for sequencing was PBMCs. The receptors originated from a woman between 35 and 50 years old in good health and CMV-seronegative. CDR3s include the opening cysteine and the closing phenylalanine or tryptophan. D genes are given only for firm matches. Size tells how often a clone was seen (once, few, many) or the class of an expanded clone, and some rows leave it out.

TGTGCCAGCAGCTATTGGACATTCAATCAGCCCCAGCATTTT,CASSYWTFNQPQHF,TRBV7-2,TRBJ1-5,-,-,14
TGTGCCAGTAGTCTCCAGCCGGGACAGGGGGCCATTGAGCAGTTCTTC,CASSLQPGQGAIEQFF,TRBV19,TRBJ2-1,TRBD1,-,16
TGTGCCAGCAGCCCCTGGACAGACGCAACTAATGAAAAACTGTTTTTT,CASSPWTDATNEKLFF,TRBV7-8,TRBJ1-4,-,-,16
TGTGCCATCAGGGACAGGAACACCGGGGAGCTGTTTTTT,CAIRDRNTGELFF,TRBV6-5,TRBJ2-2,TRBD1,-,13
TGCGCCAGCAGCCAAGATGCGTCTAGCGGGGGGGCCGGAGCAGATACGCAGTATTTT,CASSQDASSGGAGADTQYF,TRBV4-1,TRBJ2-3,TRBD2,-,19
TGTGCCAGCAGTGGCCCAGCGGGGGGGCCTTCCCCCCAGTACTTC,CASSGPAGGPSPQYF,TRBV6-1,TRBJ2-5,TRBD2,few,15
TGTGCCAGCAGCACAAACGCGGGGGGACTCTCCTACGAGCAGTACTTC,CASSTNAGGLSYEQYF,TRBV28,TRBJ2-7,TRBD2,-,16
TGTGCCAGCAGCTTAGTGGAGGGGGCAGGGGAGCAGTACTTC,CASSLVEGAGEQYF,TRBV7-9,TRBJ2-7,-,-,14
TGTGCCAGCAGTGATAACCCACCGGGATCCTCTGAAGCTTTCTTT,CASSDNPPGSSEAFF,TRBV2,TRBJ1-1,-,-,15
TGTGCCAGCAGCTTGGTGACGACAGACGGGGAGCTGTTTTTT,CASSLVTTDGELFF,TRBV5-6,TRBJ2-2,-,-,14
TGTGCCAGCTCACTGACAGGGAACAATCAGCCCCAGCATTTT,CASSLTGNNQPQHF,TRBV18,TRBJ1-5,TRBD1,-,14
TGTGCCAGCAGTGATCCCTTATACACTGAAGCTTTCTTT,CASSDPLYTEAFF,TRBV25-1,TRBJ1-1,-,-,13
TGTGCCAGCAGTTTCCGACAGGGGGCCACTCTATCACCCCTCCACTTT,CASSFRQGATLSPLHF,TRBV27,TRBJ1-6,TRBD1,-,16
TGTGCCAGCAGCCACCGGACAGGGCAGGCGGACGAGCAGTACTTC,CASSHRTGQADEQYF,TRBV7-9,TRBJ2-7,TRBD1,-,15
TGTGCCAGTAGTGTACAGGGGGCAGGTCATCAGCCCCAGCATTTT,CASSVQGAGHQPQHF,TRBV19,TRBJ1-5,TRBD1,-,15
TGTGCCACCCGGGGAGGGATCCGGGAGCCCCAGCATTTT,CATRGGIREPQHF,TRBV19,TRBJ1-5,-,-,13
TGTGCCAGCGGACCAGGGGCCTTCTGGGACTACACCTTC,CASGPGAFWDYTF,TRBV7-9,TRBJ1-2,-,few,13
TGCGCCAGCAGCCTAAACCCTATAGCGGGGGTGAACAATGAGCAGTTCTTC,CASSLNPIAGVNNEQFF,TRBV5-1,TRBJ2-1,TRBD2,-,17
TGTGCCAGCAGTTACGACGGGGGACTTACGGCAGATGAGCAGTTCTTC,CASSYDGGLTADEQFF,TRBV6-6,TRBJ2-1,-,-,16
TGTGCCAGCAGTGAAACGGGGGGAAACACAGATACGCAGTATTTT,CASSETGGNTDTQYF,TRBV6-1,TRBJ2-3,TRBD2,-,15
TGTGCCAGCAGTTCGACGGGTTCCTATGGCTACACCTTC,CASSSTGSYGYTF,TRBV6-5,TRBJ1-2,-,-,13
TGTGCCAGCAGCAAACGGACAGGGGCTCTAGAAGAGACCCAGTACTTC,CASSKRTGALEETQYF,TRBV7-6,TRBJ2-5,TRBD1,-,16
TGTGCCAGCAGGACACAGTTTGACGGCACTGAAGCTTTCTTT,CASRTQFDGTEAFF,TRBV6-1,TRBJ1-1,-,few,14
TGTGCCAGCAGTTACTTGCACAGGGGGGGCGACGAGCAGTACTTC,CASSYLHRGGDEQYF,TRBV6-5,TRBJ2-7,-,-,15
TGTGCCAGCAGCTCGGGACAGGATATCACCGGGGAGCTGTTTTTT,CASSSGQDITGELFF,TRBV11-3,TRBJ2-2,TRBD1,-,15
TGTGCCAGCAGTACTACACTAGCGGGGGGGCCAGATACGCAGTATTTT,CASSTTLAGGPDTQYF,TRBV27,TRBJ2-3,TRBD2,once,16
TGTGCCAGCAGCTTACTAGCGGGGGGGCTCGAGACCCAGTACTTC,CASSLLAGGLETQYF,TRBV11-2,TRBJ2-5,TRBD2,once,15
TGTGCCATCAGTGAGGTGTCTGGACAGGGAGAGTACTATGGCTACACCTTC,CAISEVSGQGEYYGYTF,TRBV10-3,TRBJ1-2,TRBD1,once,17
TGTGCCAGCAGCGAGGGAGGAGGACAGGGAGTTTGCTTCTTT,CASSEGGGQGVCFF,TRBV9,TRBJ1-1,TRBD1,-,14
TGTGCCAGCAGCTCCGGGTCAAGTAATGAAAAACTGTTTTTT,CASSSGSSNEKLFF,TRBV7-9,TRBJ1-4,-,-,14
TGTGCCAGTAGTTGGGACAGGGATGAAAAACTGTTTTTT,CASSWDRDEKLFF,TRBV19,TRBJ1-4,TRBD1,-,13
TGTGCCAGTACCCAAGGACGGGCAGGGTGGTCTCGAGATCAGCCCCAGCATTTT,CASTQGRAGWSRDQPQHF,TRBV19,TRBJ1-5,-,-,18
TGTGCCCACACCCAGGGTTACTTCTATGGCTACACCTTC,CAHTQGYFYGYTF,TRBV6-7,TRBJ1-2,-,-,13
TGTGCCAGCAATAGGCAGGCAGCCGTTAACTATGGCTACACCTTC,CASNRQAAVNYGYTF,TRBV13,TRBJ1-2,-,-,15
TGTGCCAGCAGTCTTCAGGGTCGGCTCTACGAGCAGTACTTC,CASSLQGRLYEQYF,TRBV27,TRBJ2-7,-,once,14
TGTGCCAGCAGCCAAAACAGGGGGAGCAATGAGCAGTTCTTC,CASSQNRGSNEQFF,TRBV11-3,TRBJ2-1,TRBD1,-,14
TGCGCCAGCAGCCAAGATTGGGAGAGCGGCTACACCTTC,CASSQDWESGYTF,TRBV4-1,TRBJ1-2,-,few,13
TGCGCCAGCAGCCAAGTCTCCGTAACTGAAGCTTTCTTT,CASSQVSVTEAFF,TRBV4-1,TRBJ1-1,-,-,13